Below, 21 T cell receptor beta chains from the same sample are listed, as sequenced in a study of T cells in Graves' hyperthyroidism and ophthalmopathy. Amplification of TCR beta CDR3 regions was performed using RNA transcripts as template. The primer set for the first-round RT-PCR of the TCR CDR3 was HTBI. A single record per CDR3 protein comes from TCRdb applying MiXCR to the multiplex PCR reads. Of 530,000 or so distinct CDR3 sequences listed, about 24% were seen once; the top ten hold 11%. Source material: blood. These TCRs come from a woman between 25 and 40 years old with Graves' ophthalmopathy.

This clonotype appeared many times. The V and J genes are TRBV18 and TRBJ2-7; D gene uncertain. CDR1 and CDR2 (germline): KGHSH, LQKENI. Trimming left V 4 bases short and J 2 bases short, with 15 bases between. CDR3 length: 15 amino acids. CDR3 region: CASSLGGITTYEQYF. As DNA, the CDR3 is TGTGCCAGCTCACTTGGCGGAATAACGACCTACGAGCAGTACTTC.

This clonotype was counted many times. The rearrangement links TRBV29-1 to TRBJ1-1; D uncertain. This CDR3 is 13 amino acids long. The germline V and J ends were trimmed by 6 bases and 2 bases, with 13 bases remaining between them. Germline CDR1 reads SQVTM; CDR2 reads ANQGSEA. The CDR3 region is CSVESTDNTEAFF. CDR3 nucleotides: TGCAGCGTGGAAAGTACCGATAACACTGAAGCTTTCTTT.

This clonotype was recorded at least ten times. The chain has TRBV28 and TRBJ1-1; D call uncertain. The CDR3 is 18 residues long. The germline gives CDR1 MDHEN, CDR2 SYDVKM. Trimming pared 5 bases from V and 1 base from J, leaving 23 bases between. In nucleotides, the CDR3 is TGTGCCAGCAGTCCTACGATACCGTACGGATTTAAGAACACTGAAGCTTTCTTT. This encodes CASSPTIPYGFKNTEAFF.

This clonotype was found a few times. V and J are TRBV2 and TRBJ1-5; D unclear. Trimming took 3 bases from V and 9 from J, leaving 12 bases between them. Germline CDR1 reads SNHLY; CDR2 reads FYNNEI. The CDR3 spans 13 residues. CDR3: CASSDGRELPQHF. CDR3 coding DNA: TGTGCCAGCAGTGACGGAAGGGAGTTGCCCCAGCATTTT.

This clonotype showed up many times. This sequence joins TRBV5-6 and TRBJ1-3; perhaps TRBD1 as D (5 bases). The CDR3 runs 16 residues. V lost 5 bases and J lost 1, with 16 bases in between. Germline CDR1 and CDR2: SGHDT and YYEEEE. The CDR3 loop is CASSGQGLSSGNTIYF. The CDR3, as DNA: TGTGCCAGCAGTGGGCAGGGCCTGTCTTCTGGAAACACCATATATTTT.

CDR3 in DNA: TGTGCCAGCTCACCACTTGGCAGAGAGCTGGGCTACACCTTC. Amino acids: CASSPLGRELGYTF. The V call is TRBV18, the J call TRBJ1-2; D remains unclear. Deletions cut 1 base from V and 8 bases from J, with 14 bases between. The CDR3 has 14 residues. Germline CDR1 is KGHSH and CDR2 is LQKENI.

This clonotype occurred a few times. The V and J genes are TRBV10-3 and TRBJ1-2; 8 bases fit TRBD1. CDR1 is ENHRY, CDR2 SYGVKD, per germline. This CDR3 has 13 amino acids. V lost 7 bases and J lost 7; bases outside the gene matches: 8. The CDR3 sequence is CAITPDRGAGYTF. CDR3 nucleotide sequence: TGTGCCATCACCCCCGACAGGGGAGCTGGCTACACCTTC.

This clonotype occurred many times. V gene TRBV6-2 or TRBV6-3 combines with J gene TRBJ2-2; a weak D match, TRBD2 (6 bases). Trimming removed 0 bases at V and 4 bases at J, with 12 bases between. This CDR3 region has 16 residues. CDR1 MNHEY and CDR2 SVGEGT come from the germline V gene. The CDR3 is CASSYSGQGGTGELFF. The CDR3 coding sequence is TGTGCCAGCAGTTACTCTGGCCAGGGAGGCACCGGGGAGCTGTTTTTT.

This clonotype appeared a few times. The CDR3 coding sequence is TGTGCCAGCAGCCAATCAGGGGGCAATCAGCCCCAGCATTTT. It specifies CASSQSGGNQPQHF. The chain carries TRBV14 and TRBJ1-5; maybe TRBD1 (6 bases). This CDR3 region has 14 residues. The germline V gene encodes CDR1 SGHDN and CDR2 FVKESK. V was clipped by 2 bases and J by 2 bases, with 7 bases between them.

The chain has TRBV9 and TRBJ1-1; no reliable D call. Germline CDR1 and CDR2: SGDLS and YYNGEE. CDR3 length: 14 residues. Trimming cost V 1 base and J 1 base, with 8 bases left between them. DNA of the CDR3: TGTGCCAGCAGCGTATGGGGAGGGAACACTGAAGCTTTCTTT. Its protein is CASSVWGGNTEAFF. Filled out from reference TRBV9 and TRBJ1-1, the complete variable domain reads DSGVTQTPKHLITATGQRVTLRCSPRSGDLSVYWYQQSLDQGLQFLIQYYNGEERAKGNILERFSAQQFPDLHSELNLSSLELGDSALYFCASSVWGGNTEAFFGQGTRLTVV.

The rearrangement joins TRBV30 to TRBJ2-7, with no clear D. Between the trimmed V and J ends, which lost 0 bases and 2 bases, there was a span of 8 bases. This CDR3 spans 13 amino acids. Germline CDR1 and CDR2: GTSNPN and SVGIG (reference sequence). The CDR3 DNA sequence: TGTGCCTGGAGTGTACGAAGGACCTACGAGCAGTACTTC. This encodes CAWSVRRTYEQYF.

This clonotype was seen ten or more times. The CDR3 DNA is TGTGCCAGCGTTAGGGGGGCTGGAAACACCATATATTTT. Protein sequence: CASVRGAGNTIYF. This rearrangement joins TRBV12-3 or TRBV12-4 to TRBJ1-3, with D tentatively TRBD1 (6 bases). The CDR3 runs 13 residues. V lost 8 bases and J lost 2, with 10 bases in between.

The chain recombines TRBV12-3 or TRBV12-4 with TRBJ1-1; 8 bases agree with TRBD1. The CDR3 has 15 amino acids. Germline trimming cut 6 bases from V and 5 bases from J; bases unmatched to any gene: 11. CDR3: CASSPPDRVVTEAFF. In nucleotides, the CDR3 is TGTGCCAGCAGCCCACCGGACAGGGTGGTGACTGAAGCTTTCTTT.

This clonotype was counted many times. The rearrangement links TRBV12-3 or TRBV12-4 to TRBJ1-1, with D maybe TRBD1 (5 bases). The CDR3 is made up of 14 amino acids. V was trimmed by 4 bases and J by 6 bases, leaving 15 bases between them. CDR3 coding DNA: TGTGCCAGCAGTTCACCAGGGAAATCCGCTGAAGCTTTCTTT. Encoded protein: CASSSPGKSAEAFF.

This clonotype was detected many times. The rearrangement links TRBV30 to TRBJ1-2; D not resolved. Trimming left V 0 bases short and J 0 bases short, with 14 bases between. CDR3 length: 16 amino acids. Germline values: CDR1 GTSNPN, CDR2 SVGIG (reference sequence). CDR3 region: CAWSVPTDAANYGYTF. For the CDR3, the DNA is TGTGCCTGGAGTGTACCCACGGACGCCGCTAACTATGGCTACACCTTC.

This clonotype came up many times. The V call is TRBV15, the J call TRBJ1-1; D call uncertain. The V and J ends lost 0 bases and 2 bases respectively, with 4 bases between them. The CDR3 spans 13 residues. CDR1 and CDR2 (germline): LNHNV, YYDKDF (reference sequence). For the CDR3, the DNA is TGTGCCACCAGCAGAGAGATAAACACTGAAGCTTTCTTT. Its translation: CATSREINTEAFF.

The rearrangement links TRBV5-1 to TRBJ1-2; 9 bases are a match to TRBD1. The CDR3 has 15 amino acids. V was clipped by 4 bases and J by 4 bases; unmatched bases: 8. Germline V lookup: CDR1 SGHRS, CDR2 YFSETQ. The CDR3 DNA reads TGCGCCAGCAGCGGCGGACAGGGGATTTTCTATGGCTACACCTTC. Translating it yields CASSGGQGIFYGYTF.

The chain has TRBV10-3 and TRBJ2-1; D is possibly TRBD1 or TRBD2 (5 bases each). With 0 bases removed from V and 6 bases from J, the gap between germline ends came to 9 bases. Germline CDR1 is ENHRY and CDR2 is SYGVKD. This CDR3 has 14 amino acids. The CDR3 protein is CAISESRGVNEQFF. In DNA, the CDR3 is TGTGCCATCAGTGAGTCTAGAGGGGTCAATGAGCAGTTCTTC.

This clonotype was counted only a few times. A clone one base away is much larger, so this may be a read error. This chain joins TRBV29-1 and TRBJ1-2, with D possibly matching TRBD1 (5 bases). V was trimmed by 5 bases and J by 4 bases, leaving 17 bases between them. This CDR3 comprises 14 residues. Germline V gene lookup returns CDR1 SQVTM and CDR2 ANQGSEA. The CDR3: CSVRVSGVGYGYTF. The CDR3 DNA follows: TGCAGCGTTAGGGTTTCGGGGGTCGGCTATGGCTACACCTTC.

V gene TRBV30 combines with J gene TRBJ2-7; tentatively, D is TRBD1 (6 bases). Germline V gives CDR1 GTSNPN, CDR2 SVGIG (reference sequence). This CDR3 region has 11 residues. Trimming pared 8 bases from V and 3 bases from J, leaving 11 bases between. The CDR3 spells CARRTDYEQYF. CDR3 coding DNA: TGTGCCCGTAGGACAGACTACGAGCAGTACTTC. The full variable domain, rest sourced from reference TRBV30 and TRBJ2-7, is SQTIHQWPATLVQPVGSPLSLECTVEGTSNPNLYWYRQAAGRGLQLLFYSVGIGQISSEVPQNLSASRPQDRQFILSSKKLLLSDSGFYLCARRTDYEQYFGPGTRLTVT.

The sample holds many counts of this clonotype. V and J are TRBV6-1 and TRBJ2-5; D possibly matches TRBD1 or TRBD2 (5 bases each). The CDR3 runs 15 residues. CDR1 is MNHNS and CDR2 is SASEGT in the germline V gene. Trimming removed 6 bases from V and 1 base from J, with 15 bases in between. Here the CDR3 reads CASSPRGAPQETQYF. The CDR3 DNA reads TGTGCCAGCAGCCCACGAGGGGCCCCCCAAGAGACCCAGTACTTC.